This T cell receptor beta chain was recorded in a study of blood T cell repertoires in COVID-19. Study as a whole: Donors in the United States, Italy and Spain gave samples during acute or convalescent COVID-19.

In the study's own analysis: Amplifying reference gene primers gave estimates of nucleated cell counts. Clones were sequenced by immunoSEQ multiplex PCR, and TCRdb holds only the in-frame ones, with some missing. The DNA was the basis for D and trimming; V, J and clone size are from that table. The repertoire consists of 200,000 or so clones, with more than 70% occurring once and the leading ten covering approximately 7.6%. Recovered Cohort 3 donors showed two negative PCRs, clearance, or symptom resolution. Per germline, CDR1 MNHEY and CDR2 SMNVEV (reference sequence). V lost 5 bases and J 3 bases, leaving 16 bases between the germline ends. This CDR3 is built from 15 residues.

V usage is TRBV27 and J usage is TRBJ1-1; D unclear. Sample: PBMCs or T cells enriched from blood (not recorded which). The receptor's source is a young woman who had recovered from COVID-19. CDR3 sequence: CASSNSPSADTEAFF. CDR3 nucleotide sequence: TGTGCCAGCAGTAACTCACCTTCGGCGGACACTGAAGCTTTCTTT.